A selection of T cell receptor beta chains follows, all from one sample in a study of blood T cell repertoires in COVID-19. Some clones are missing from TCRdb's copy, which holds only in-frame ones; the method was immunoSEQ multiplex PCR. The sample contains 90,000 to 120,000 clones, more than 80% of which appear only once. Source material: peripheral blood. The receptors shown here come from a man aged 55 to 70 with acute or convalescent COVID-19. The CDR3 runs from the conserved cysteine through the conserved F or W. A D gene is named only where the DNA matches it firmly. Only part of the rows carry a size: once, few, many, or a class if the clone is expanded.

TRBJ1-1 NA TRBV4-1 NA TGCGCCAGCAGGTCCGATAGTTTCTCCGAAGCTTTCTTT CASRSDSFSEAFF
TRBJ2-5 NA TRBV24-1 few TGTGCCACCAGTGATCCCAGGAGGGGACAAGAGACCCAGTACTTC CATSDPRRGQETQYF
TRBJ2-2 NA TRBV19 once TGTGCCAGTAGGGGACACTATGCGAACACCGGGGAGCTGTTTTTT CASRGHYANTGELFF
TRBJ1-5 NA TRBV19 NA TGTGCCAGTAGTATCCGGGACACCAATCAGCCCCAGCATTTT CASSIRDTNQPQHF
TRBJ2-2 NA TRBV12-5 NA TGTGCTAGTGGTTTGGTAAAGGTCAGGGAAGGCGGGGAGCTGTTTTTT CASGLVKVREGGELFF
TRBJ1-1 NA TRBV6-5 NA TGTGCCAGCAGTTACTCGAAATGGGGGGACACTGAAGCTTTCTTT CASSYSKWGDTEAFF
TRBJ2-3 TRBD2 TRBV19 NA TGTGCCAGTAGTGGATCTATAGCGGGACTTGGCACAGATACGCAGTATTTT CASSGSIAGLGTDTQYF
TRBJ2-3 TRBD1 TRBV6-2/TRBV6-3 NA TGTGCCAGCAGTTACGACCCACAGGGGGAGTATACAGATACGCAGTATTTT CASSYDPQGEYTDTQYF
TRBJ1-2 NA TRBV3-1/TRBV3-2 NA TGTGCCAGCAGCCAAGTTGTCAGGGGATCGTACACCTTC CASSQVVRGSYTF
TRBJ1-2 NA TRBV18 NA TGTGCCAGCTCACCACAGGAGTATAACTATGGCTACACCTTC CASSPQEYNYGYTF
TRBJ2-5 NA TRBV7-2 NA TGTGCCAGCAGCTTAGGAGGCAGTCAAGAGACCCAGTACTTC CASSLGGSQETQYF
TRBJ2-1 TRBD1 TRBV7-9 NA TGTGCCAGCAGCTTAGGAGGGACAGGGAAGTGGACCTACAATGAGCAGTTCTTC CASSLGGTGKWTYNEQFF
TRBJ2-2 NA TRBV6-6 NA TGTGCCAGCAGTCCCCGTCAGACTAGTGAAGGGGGCATGAACACCGGGGAGCTGTTTTTT CASSPRQTSEGGMNTGELFF
TRBJ2-1 NA TRBV24-1 once TGTGCCACCAGTGATCCATCGGGACTGGGAAATGAGCAGTTCTTC CATSDPSGLGNEQFF
TRBJ1-5 NA TRBV12-3/TRBV12-4 NA TGTGCCAGCACCCGGGGGGCTCAGCCCCAGCATTTT CASTRGAQPQHF
TRBJ2-7 NA TRBV18 NA TGTGCCAGCTCACCACAGGCTAGCGAGCAGTACTTC CASSPQASEQYF
TRBJ2-3 NA TRBV18 NA TGTGCCAGCTCACCAGGGGCAAGCACAGATACGCAGTATTTT CASSPGASTDTQYF
TRBJ1-6 NA TRBV7-9 NA TGTGCCAGCACCTGGCTAAGGGGGAATTCACCCCTCCACTTT CASTWLRGNSPLHF
TRBJ1-5 TRBD1 TRBV28 NA TGTGCCAGCAGTTGGACTGGGACAGGGGTGGGTAGCAATCAGCCCCAGCATTTT CASSWTGTGVGSNQPQHF
TRBJ2-2 TRBD2 TRBV28 NA TGTGCCAGCAAACCAGCGGGAGGGCCTACCGGGGAGCTGTTTTTT CASKPAGGPTGELFF
TRBJ1-1 NA TRBV7-9 NA TGTGCCAGCAGCCGTTCCGGAGGCCCGGGCATATGGGGAGCTTTCTTT CASSRSGGPGIWGAFF